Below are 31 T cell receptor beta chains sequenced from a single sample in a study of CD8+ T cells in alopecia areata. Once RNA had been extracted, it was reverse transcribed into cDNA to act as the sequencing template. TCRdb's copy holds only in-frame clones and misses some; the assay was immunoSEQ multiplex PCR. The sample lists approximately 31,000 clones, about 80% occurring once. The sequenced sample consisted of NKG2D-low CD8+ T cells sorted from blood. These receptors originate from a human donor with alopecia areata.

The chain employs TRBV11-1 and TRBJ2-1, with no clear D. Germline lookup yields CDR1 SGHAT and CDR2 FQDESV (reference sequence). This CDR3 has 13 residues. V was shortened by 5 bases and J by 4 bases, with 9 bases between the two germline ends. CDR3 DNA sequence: TGTGCCAGCAGCAAAACAACGTACAATGAGCAGTTCTTC. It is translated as CASSKTTYNEQFF.

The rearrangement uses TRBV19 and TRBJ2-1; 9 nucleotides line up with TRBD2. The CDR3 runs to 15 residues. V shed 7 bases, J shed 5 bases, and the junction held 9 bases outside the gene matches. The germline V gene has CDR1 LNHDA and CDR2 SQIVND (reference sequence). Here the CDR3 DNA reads TGTGCCAGTACCTTACTAGCGGGTCAGAACAATGAGCAGTTCTTC. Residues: CASTLLAGQNNEQFF.

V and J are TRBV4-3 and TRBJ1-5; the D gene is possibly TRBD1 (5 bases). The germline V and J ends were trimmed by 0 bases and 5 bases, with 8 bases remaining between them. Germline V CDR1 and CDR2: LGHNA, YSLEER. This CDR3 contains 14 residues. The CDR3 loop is CASSQETTDQPQHF. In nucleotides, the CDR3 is TGCGCCAGCAGCCAAGAGACGACAGATCAGCCCCAGCATTTT.

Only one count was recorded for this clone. The CDR3 DNA is TGTGCCAGCAGCTTGGGGATAGCGGTCAATGAGCAGTTCTTC. Its translation: CASSLGIAVNEQFF. The chain has TRBV7-2 and TRBJ2-1, with D possibly TRBD2 on 6 matching bases. The V gene lost 3 bases and the J gene lost 6 bases, with 12 bases spanning the gap. The germline gives CDR1 SGHTA, CDR2 FQGNSA. CDR3 size: 14 residues.

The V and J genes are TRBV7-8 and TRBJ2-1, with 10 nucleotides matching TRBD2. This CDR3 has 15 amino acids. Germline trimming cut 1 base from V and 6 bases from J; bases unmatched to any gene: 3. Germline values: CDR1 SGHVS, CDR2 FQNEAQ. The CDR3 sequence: CASSLGLAGGNEQFF. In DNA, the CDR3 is TGTGCCAGCAGCTTAGGCTTAGCGGGAGGCAATGAGCAGTTCTTC.

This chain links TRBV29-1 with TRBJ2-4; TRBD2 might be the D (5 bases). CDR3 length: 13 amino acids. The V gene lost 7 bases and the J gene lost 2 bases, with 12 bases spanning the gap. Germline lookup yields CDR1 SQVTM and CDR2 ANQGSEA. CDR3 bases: TGCAGCGCCGTACTAGTATCCAAAAACATTCAGTACTTC. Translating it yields CSAVLVSKNIQYF.

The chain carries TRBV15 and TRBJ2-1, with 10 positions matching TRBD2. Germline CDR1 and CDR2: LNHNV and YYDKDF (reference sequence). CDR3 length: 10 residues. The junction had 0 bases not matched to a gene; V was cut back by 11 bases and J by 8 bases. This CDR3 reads CAGTSDEQFF. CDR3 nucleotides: TGTGCCGGGACTAGCGATGAGCAGTTCTTC.

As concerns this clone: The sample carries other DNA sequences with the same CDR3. This CDR3 reads CASSLAGGPYEQYF. CDR3 bases: TGTGCCAGCAGCTTAGCGGGAGGGCCTTACGAGCAGTACTTC. The rearrangement links TRBV27 to TRBJ2-7; TRBD2 agrees at 11 bases. Germline V gene data show CDR1 as MNHEY and CDR2 as SMNVEV (reference sequence). V was clipped by 6 bases and J by 4 bases; unmatched bases: 5. This CDR3 region has 14 residues.

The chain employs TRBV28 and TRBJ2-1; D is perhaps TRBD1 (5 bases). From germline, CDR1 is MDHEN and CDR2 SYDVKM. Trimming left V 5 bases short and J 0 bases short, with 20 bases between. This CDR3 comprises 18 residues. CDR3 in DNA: TGTGCCAGCAGTCCCCCCCCAGGGTTTTGGAGCTCCTACAATGAGCAGTTCTTC. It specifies CASSPPPGFWSSYNEQFF. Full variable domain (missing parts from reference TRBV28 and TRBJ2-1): DVKVTQSSRYLVKRTGEKVFLECVQDMDHENMFWYRQDPGLGLRLIYFSYDVKMKEKGDIPEGYSVSREKKERFSLILESASTNQTSMYLCASSPPPGFWSSYNEQFFGPGTRLTVL.

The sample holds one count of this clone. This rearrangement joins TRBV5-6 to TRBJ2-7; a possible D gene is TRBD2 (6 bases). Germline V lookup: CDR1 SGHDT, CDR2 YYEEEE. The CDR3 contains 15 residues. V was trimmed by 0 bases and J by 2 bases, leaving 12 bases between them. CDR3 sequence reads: CASSLEGRETYEQYF. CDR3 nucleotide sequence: TGTGCCAGCAGCTTGGAAGGGCGGGAAACCTACGAGCAGTACTTC.

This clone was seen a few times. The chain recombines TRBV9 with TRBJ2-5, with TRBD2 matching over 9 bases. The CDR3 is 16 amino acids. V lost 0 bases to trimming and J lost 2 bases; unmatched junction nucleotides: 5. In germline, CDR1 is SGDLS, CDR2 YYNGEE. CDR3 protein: CASSVGASGAQETQYF. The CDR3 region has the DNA TGTGCCAGCAGCGTAGGGGCTAGCGGGGCACAAGAGACCCAGTACTTC.

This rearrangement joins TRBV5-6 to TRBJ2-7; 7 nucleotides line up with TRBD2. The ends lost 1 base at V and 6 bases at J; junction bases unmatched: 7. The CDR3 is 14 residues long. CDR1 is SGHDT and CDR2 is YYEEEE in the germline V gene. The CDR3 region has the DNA TGTGCCAGCAGCTTGAGTGGGAGGGCCCTCGAGCAGTACTTC. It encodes CASSLSGRALEQYF.

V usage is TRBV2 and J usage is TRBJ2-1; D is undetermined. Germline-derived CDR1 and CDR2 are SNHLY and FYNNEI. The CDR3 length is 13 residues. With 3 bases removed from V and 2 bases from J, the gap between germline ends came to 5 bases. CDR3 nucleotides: TGTGCCAGCAGTGAGCTAACCTACAATGAGCAGTTCTTC. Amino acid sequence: CASSELTYNEQFF.

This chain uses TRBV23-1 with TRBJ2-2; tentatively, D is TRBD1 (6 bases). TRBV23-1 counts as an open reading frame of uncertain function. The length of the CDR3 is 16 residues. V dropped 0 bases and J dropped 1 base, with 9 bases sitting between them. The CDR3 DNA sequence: TGCGCCAGCAGTCAATCTCGGGACAAGAACACCGGGGAGCTGTTTTTT. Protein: CASSQSRDKNTGELFF.

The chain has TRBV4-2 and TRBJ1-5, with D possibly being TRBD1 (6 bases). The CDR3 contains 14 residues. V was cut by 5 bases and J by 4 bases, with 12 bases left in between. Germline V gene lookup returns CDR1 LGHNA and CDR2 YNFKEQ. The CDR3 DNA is TGTGCCAGCAGCGTAACAGGGTCAAATCAGCCCCAGCATTTT. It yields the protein CASSVTGSNQPQHF.

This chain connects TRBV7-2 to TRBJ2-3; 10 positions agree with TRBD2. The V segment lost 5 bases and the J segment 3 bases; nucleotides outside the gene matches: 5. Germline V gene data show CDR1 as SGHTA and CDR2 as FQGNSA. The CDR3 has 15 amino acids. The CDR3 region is CASSVLAGATDTQYF. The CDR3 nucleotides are TGTGCCAGCAGCGTGCTAGCGGGAGCAACAGATACGCAGTATTTT.

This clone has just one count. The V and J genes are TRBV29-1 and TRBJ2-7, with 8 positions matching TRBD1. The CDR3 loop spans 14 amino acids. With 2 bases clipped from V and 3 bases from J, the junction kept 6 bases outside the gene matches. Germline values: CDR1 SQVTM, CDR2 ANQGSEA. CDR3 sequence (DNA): TGCAGCGTTGAAAGCCCGACAGGGGTCTACGAGCAGTACTTC. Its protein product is CSVESPTGVYEQYF.

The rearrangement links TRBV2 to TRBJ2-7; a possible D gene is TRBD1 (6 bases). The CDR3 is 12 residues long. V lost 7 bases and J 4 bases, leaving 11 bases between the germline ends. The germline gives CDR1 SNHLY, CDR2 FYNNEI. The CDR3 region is CASIKQGYEQYF. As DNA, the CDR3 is TGTGCCAGCATAAAACAGGGTTACGAGCAGTACTTC.

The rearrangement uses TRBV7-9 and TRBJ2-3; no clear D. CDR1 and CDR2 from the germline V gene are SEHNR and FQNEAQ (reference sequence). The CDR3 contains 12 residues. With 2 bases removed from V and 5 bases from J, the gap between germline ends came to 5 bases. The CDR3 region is CASSLTRDTQYF. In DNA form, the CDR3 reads TGTGCCAGCAGCTTAACCAGAGATACGCAGTATTTT.

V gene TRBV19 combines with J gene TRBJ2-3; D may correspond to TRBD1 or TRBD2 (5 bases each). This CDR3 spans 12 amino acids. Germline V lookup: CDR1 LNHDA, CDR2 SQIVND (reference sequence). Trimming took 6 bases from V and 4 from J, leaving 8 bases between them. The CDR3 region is CASRGESDTQYF. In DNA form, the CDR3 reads TGTGCCAGTAGGGGGGAGTCAGATACGCAGTATTTT. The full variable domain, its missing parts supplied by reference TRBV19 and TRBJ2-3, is DGGITQSPKYLFRKEGQNVTLSCEQNLNHDAMYWYRQDPGQGLRLIYYSQIVNDFQKGDIAEGYSVSREKKESFPLTVTSAQKNPTAFYLCASRGESDTQYFGPGTRLTVL.

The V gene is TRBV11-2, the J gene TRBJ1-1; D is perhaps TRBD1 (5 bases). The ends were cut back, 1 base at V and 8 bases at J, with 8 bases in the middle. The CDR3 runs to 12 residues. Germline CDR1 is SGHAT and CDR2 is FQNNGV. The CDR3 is CASSLGGPEAFF. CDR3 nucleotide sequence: TGTGCCAGCAGCTTAGGGGGACCCGAAGCTTTCTTT. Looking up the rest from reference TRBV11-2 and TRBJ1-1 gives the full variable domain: EAGVAQSPRYKIIEKRQSVAFWCNPISGHATLYWYQQILGQGPKLLIQFQNNGVVDDSQLPKDRFSAERLKGVDSTLKIQPAKLEDSAVYLCASSLGGPEAFFGQGTRLTVV.

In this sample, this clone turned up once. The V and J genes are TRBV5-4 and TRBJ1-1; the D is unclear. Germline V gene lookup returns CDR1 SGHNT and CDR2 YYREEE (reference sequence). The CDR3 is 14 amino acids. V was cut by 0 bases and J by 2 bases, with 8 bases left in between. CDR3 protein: CASSLGAANTEAFF. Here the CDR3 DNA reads TGTGCCAGCAGCTTGGGCGCAGCCAACACTGAAGCTTTCTTT.

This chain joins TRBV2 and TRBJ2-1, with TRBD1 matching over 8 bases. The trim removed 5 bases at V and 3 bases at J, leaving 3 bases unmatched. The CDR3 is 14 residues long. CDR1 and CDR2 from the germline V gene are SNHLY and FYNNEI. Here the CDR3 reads CASSRTGNYNEQFF. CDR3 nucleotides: TGTGCCAGCAGTAGGACAGGGAACTACAATGAGCAGTTCTTC. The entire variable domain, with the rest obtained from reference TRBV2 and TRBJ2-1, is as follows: EPEVTQTPSHQVTQMGQEVILRCVPISNHLYFYWYRQILGQKVEFLVSFYNNEISEKSEIFDDQFSVERPDGSNFTLKIRSTKLEDSAMYFCASSRTGNYNEQFFGPGTRLTVL.

This CDR3 reads CSVEGTGAGYTF. DNA of the CDR3: TGCAGCGTAGAGGGGACAGGGGCCGGCTACACCTTC. V is TRBV29-1 and J is TRBJ1-2; 10 bases line up with TRBD1. Germline trimming cut 6 bases from V and 8 bases from J; bases unmatched to any gene: 6. This CDR3 region has 12 residues. The V gene's germline CDR1 is SQVTM and CDR2 ANQGSEA.

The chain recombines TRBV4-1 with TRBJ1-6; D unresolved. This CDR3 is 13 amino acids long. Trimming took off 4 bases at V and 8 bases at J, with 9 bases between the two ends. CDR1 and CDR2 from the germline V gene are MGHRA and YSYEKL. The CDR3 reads CASSPYNYSPLHF. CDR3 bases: TGCGCCAGCAGCCCGTATAATTATTCACCCCTCCACTTT.

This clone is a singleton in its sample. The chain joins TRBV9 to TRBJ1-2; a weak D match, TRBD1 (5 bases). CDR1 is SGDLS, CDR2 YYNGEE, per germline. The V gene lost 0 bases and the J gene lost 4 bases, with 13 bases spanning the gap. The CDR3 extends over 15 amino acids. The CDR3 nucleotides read TGTGCCAGCAGCGTAGGTCCAGGGCAGATCTATGGCTACACCTTC. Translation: CASSVGPGQIYGYTF.

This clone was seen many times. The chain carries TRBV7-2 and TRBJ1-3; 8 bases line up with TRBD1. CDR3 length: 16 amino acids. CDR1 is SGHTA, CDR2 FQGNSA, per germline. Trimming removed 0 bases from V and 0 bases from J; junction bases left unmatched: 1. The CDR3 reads CASSLATGVSGNTIYF. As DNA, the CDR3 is TGTGCCAGCAGCTTAGCGACAGGGGTCTCTGGAAACACCATATATTTT.

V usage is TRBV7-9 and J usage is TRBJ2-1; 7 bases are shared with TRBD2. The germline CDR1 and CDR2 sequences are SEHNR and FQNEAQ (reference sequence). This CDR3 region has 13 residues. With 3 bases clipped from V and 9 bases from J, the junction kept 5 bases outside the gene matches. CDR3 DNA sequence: TGTGCCAGCAGCTTTAGCGGGTCCCCTGAGCAGTTCTTC. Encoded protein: CASSFSGSPEQFF.

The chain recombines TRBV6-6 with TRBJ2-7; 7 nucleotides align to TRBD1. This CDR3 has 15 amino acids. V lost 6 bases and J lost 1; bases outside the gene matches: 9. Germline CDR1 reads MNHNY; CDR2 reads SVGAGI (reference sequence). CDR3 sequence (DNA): TGTGCCAGCAGACCCGACAGGGATCCATCCTACGAGCAGTACTTC. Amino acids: CASRPDRDPSYEQYF.

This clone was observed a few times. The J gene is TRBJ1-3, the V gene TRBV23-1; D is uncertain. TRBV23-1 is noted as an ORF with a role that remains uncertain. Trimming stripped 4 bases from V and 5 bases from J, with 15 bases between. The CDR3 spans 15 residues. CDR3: CASSPPGYCRNTIYF. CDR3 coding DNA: TGCGCCAGCAGTCCCCCCGGGTACTGTCGAAACACCATATATTTT.

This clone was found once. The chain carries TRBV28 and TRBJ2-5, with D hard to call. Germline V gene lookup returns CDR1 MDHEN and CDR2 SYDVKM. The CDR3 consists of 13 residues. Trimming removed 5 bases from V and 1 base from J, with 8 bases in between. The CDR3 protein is CASSTRGQETQYF. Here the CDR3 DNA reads TGTGCCAGCAGTACTCGAGGCCAAGAGACCCAGTACTTC.